This TCR beta chain was profiled in a study of blood T cell repertoires in COVID-19. As for the study in general: Acute-phase and convalescent COVID-19 samples originated in the United States, Italy and Spain. PBMCs, B-cell-depleted T cells, or T cells were the source of the cDNA or gDNA that made up the material.

CDR1 is SGHRS and CDR2 is YFSETQ in the germline V gene. V gave up 1 base and J gave up 2 bases; unmatched junction bases: 5. CDR3 length equals 16 residues. Source study methods: Scientists estimated how many nucleated cells there were by amplifying reference gene primers. TCRdb keeps only in-frame clones here, not all; method: immunoSEQ multiplex PCR. Clone size and the V and J calls come from that table; the DNA yielded D and trimming. Here the sample spans about 120,000 clones, 70% to 80% being singletons. The chain joins TRBV5-1 to TRBJ2-7, with TRBD2 identical over 11 bases. Input material: peripheral blood. The TCR originated in a man in his forties with active or convalescent COVID-19. CDR3 amino acids: CASSLTSGSPPYEQYF. CDR3 coding DNA: TGCGCCAGCAGCTTGACTAGCGGGAGCCCCCCCTACGAGCAGTACTTC.